One T cell receptor (beta chain) is described in this entry. This CDR3 has 12 amino acids. Trimming shortened V by 5 bases and J by 4 bases, and 8 bases separated the two germline ends. Germline CDR1 and CDR2: SNHLY and FYNNEI. Clones were read by immunoSEQ multiplex PCR, and TCRdb kept only the in-frame ones, dropping some. The sample shows around 48,000 clones, approximately 86% of them seen only once. The sample comes from a study of PD-L1 blockade in urothelial cancer. Time point in this sample: peripheral blood 6 weeks after treatment start. This sequence originates from a man aged 60 to 69 with urothelial cancer. Here the sequenced sample was PBMCs, taken around atezolizumab (anti-PD-L1) treatment. This rearrangement joins TRBV2 to TRBJ2-5, with no clear D. For the CDR3, the DNA is TGTGCCAGCAGTCAGAATGTAGAGACCCAGTACTTC. Its protein is CASSQNVETQYF.